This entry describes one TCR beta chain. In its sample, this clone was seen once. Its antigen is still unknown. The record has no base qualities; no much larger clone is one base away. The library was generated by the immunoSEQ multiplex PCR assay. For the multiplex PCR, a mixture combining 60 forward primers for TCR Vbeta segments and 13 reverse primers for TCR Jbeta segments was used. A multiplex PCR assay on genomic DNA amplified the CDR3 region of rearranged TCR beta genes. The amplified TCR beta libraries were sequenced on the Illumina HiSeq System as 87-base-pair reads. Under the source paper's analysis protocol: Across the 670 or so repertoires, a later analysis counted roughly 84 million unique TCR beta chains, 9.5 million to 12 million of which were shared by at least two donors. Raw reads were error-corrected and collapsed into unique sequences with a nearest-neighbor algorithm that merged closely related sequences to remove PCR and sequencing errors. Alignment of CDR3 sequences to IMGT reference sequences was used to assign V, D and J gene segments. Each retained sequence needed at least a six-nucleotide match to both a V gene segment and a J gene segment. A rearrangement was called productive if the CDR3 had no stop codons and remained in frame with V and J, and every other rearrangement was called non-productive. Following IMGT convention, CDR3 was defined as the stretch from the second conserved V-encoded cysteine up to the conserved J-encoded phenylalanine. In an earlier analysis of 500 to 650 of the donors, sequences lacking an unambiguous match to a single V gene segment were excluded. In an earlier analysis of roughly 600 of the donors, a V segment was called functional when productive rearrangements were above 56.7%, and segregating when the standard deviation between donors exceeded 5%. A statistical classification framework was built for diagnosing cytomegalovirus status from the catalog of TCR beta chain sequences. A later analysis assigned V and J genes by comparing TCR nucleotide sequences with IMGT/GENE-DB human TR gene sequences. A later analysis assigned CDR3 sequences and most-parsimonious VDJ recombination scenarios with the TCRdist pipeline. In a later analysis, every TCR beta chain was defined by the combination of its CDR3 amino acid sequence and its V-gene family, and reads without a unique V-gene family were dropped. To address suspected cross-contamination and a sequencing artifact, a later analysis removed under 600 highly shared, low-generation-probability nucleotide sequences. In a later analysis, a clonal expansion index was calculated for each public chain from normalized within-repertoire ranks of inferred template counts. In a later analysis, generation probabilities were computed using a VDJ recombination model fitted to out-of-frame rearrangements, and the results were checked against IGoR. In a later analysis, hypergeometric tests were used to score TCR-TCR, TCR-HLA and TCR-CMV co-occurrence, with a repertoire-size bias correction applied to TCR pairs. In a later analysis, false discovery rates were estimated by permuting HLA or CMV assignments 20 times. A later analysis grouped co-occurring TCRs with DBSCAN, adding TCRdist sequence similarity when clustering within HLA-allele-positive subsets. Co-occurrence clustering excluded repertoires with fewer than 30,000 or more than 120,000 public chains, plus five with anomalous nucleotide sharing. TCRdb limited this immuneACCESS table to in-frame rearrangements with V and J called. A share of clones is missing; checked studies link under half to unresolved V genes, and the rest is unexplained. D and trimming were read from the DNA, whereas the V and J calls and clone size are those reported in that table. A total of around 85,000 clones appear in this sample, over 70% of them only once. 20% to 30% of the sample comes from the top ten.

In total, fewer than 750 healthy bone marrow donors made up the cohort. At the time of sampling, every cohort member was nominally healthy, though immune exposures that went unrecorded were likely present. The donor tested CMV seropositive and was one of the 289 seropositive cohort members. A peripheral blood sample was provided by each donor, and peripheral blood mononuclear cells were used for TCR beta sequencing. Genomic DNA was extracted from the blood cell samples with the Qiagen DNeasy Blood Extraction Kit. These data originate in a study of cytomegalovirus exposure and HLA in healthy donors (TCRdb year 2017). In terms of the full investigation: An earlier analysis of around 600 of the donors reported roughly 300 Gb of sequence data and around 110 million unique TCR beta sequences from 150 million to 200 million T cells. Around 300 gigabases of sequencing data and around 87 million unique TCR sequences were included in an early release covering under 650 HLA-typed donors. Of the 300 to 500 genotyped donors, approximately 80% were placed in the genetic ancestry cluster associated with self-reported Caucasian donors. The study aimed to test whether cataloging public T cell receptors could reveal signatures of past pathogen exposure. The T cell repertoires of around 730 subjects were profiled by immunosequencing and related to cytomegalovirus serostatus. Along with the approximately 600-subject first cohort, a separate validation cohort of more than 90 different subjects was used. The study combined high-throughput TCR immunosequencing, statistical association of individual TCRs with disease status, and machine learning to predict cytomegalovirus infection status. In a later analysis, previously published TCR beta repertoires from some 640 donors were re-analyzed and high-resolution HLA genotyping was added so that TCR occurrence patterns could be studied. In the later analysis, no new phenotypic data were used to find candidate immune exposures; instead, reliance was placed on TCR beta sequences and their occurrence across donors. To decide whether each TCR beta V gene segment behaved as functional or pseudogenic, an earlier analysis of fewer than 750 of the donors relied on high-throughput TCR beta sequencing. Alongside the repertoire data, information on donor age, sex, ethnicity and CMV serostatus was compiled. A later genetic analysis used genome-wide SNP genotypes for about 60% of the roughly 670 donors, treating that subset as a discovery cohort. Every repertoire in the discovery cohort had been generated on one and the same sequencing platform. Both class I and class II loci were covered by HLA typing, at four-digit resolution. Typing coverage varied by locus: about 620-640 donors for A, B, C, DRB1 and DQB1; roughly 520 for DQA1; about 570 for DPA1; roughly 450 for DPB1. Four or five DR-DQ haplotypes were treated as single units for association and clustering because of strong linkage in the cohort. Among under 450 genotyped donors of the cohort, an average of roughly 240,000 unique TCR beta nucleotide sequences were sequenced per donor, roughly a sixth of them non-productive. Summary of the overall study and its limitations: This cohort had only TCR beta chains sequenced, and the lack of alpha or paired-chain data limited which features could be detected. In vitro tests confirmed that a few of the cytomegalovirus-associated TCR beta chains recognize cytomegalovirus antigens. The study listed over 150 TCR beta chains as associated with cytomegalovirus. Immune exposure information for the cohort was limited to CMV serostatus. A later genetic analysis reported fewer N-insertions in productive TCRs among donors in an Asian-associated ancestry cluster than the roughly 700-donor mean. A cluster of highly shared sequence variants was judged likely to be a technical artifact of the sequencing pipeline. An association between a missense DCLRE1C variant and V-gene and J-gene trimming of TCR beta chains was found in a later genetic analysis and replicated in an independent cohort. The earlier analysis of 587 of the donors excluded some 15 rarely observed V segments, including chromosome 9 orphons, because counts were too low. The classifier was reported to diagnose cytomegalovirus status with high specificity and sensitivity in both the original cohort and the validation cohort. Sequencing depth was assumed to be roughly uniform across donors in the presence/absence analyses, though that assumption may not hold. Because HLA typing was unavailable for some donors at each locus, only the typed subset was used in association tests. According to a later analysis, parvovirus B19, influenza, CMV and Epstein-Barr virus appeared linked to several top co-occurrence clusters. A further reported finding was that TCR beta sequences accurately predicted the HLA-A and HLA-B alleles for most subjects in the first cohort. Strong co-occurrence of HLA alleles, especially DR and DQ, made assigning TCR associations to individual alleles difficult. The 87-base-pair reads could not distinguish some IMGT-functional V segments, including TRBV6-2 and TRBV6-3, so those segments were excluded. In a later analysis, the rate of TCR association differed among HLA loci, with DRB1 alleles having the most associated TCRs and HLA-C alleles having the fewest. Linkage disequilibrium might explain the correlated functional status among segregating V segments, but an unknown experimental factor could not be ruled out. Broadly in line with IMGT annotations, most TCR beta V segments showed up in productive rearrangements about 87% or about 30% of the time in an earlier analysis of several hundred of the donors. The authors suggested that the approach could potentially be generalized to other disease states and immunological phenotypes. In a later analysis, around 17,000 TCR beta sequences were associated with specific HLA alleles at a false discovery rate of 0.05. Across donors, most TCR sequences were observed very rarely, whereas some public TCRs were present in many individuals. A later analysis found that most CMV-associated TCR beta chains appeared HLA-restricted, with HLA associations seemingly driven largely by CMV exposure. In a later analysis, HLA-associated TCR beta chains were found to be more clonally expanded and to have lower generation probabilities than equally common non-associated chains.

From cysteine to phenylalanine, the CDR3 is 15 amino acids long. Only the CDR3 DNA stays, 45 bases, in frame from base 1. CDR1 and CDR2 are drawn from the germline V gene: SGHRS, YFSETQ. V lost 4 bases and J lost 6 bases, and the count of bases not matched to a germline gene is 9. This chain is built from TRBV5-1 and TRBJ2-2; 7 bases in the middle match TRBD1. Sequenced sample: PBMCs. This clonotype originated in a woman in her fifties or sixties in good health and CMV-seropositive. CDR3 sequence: CASSLGRGRPGELFF. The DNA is TGCGCCAGCAGCCTTGGTAGGGGGCGCCCCGGGGAGCTGTTTTTT. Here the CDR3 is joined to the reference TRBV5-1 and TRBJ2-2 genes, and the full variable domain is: KAGVTQTPRYLIKTRGQQVTLSCSPISGHRSVSWYQQTPGQGLQFLFEYFSETQRNKGNFPGRFSGRQFSNSRSEMNVSTLELGDSALYLCASSLGRGRPGELFFGEGSRLTVL.